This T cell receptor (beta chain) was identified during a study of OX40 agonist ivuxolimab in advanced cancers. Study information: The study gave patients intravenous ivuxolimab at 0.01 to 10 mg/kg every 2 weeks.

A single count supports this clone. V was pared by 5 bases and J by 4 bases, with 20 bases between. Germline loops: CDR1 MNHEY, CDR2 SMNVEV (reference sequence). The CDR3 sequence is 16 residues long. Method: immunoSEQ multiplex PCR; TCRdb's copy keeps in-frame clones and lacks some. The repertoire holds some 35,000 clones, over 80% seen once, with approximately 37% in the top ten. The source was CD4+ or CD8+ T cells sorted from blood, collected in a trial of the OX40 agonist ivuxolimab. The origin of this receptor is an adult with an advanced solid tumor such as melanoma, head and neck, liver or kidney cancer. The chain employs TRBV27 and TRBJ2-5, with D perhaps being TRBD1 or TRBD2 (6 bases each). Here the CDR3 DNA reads TGTGCCAGCAGTGTCGGGGGCCAAGACAAGGCAGAGACCCAGTACTTC. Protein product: CASSVGGQDKAETQYF.